These 24 T cell receptor beta chains share one sample of origin, sequenced in a study of technical replicates of blood from a few donors. Sequencing was performed with immunoSEQ multiplex PCR; in TCRdb, only in-frame clones are kept and a portion is missing. The table shows some 79,000 clones, with about nine tenths occurring only once. Sequenced input: T cells isolated from PBMCs. Every receptor here comes from a human donor in good health. Some clones in this sample may be carry-over from other donors' samples.

The chain couples TRBV29-1 to TRBJ2-1; 8 bases match TRBD1. The CDR3 contains 13 residues. The germline CDR1 and CDR2 sequences are SQVTM and ANQGSEA. Losses at the gene ends were 3 bases for V and 7 bases for J; bases not matched to a gene: 5. CDR3 bases: TGCAGCGTTGACAGGGGGCGTAGAAATGAGCAGTTCTTC. Translating gives CSVDRGRRNEQFF.

A few counts support this clone. The V and J genes are TRBV9 and TRBJ2-3, with no clear D. From germline, CDR1 is SGDLS and CDR2 YYNGEE. Trimming left V 0 bases short and J 2 bases short, with 10 bases between. The CDR3 consists of 15 residues. This chain's CDR3 is CASSVGLGDTDTQYF. DNA of the CDR3: TGTGCCAGCAGCGTAGGCCTCGGAGACACAGATACGCAGTATTTT.

V and J are TRBV30 and TRBJ1-1; D gene uncertain. The CDR3 is 14 residues long. CDR1 and CDR2 (germline): GTSNPN, SVGIG (reference sequence). Trimming shortened V by 5 bases and J by 7 bases, and 20 bases separated the two germline ends. This chain's CDR3 is CAWVPQSTTNEAFF. The CDR3, as DNA: TGTGCCTGGGTTCCCCAGAGTACTACAAATGAAGCTTTCTTT.

The rearrangement joins TRBV28 to TRBJ2-5; 8 nucleotides match TRBD1. CDR1 and CDR2 (germline): MDHEN, SYDVKM. The CDR3 extends over 14 amino acids. V lost 6 bases to trimming and J lost 5 bases; unmatched junction nucleotides: 8. As DNA, the CDR3 is TGTGCCAGCAGCACCTACGGACAGGGCGAGACCCAGTACTTC. The encoded protein is CASSTYGQGETQYF.

The chain links TRBV2 to TRBJ1-5, with 7 bases matching TRBD1. V shed 4 bases, J shed 3 bases, and the junction held 6 bases outside the gene matches. Germline V gene sequence: CDR1 SNHLY, CDR2 FYNNEI. CDR3 length: 15 residues. The CDR3 bases are TGTGCCAGCAGTGTTGACAGGGCCCTCAATCAGCCCCAGCATTTT. Residues: CASSVDRALNQPQHF.

V and J are TRBV29-1 and TRBJ1-5, with 9 bases aligning to TRBD1. Trimming took 5 bases from V and 2 from J; bases not matched to a gene: 4. Per the germline V gene, CDR1 is SQVTM and CDR2 is ANQGSEA. This CDR3 region has 14 residues. This CDR3 reads CSVQDRGRNQPQHF. DNA for the CDR3: TGCAGCGTTCAGGACAGGGGACGCAATCAGCCCCAGCATTTT.

V usage is TRBV5-5 and J usage is TRBJ1-5; a weak D match, TRBD1 (5 bases). The CDR3 length is 15 residues. V dropped 5 bases and J dropped 4 bases, with 16 bases sitting between them. Germline CDR1 and CDR2: SGHKS and YYEKEE (reference sequence). CDR3 bases: TGTGCCAGCAGTGCTGGGGGGTTAGCTAATCAGCCCCAGCATTTT. Protein: CASSAGGLANQPQHF.

This rearrangement joins TRBV29-1 to TRBJ1-2; the D gene is possibly TRBD1 (5 bases). From germline, CDR1 is SQVTM and CDR2 ANQGSEA. Trimming pared 1 base from V and 8 bases from J, leaving 14 bases between. This CDR3 contains 13 residues. CDR3 nucleotide sequence: TGCAGCGTTGAAGCGGTATCAGGGCAAGGCTACACCTTC. Translation gives CSVEAVSGQGYTF.

The chain recombines TRBV9 with TRBJ2-3; 7 bases are a match to TRBD2. The V segment lost 4 bases and the J segment 5 bases; nucleotides outside the gene matches: 10. The CDR3 sequence is 15 residues long. Per germline, CDR1 SGDLS and CDR2 YYNGEE. The CDR3 protein is CASSSGRARGDTQYF. DNA for the CDR3: TGTGCCAGCAGCTCGGGGAGGGCTAGAGGAGATACGCAGTATTTT.

This clone was counted a few times. The chain recombines TRBV4-2 with TRBJ1-2; D perhaps matches TRBD1 (6 bases). Trimming cost V 0 bases and J 4 bases, with 9 bases left between them. The germline gives CDR1 LGHNA, CDR2 YNFKEQ. The CDR3 runs 14 residues. CDR3 bases: TGTGCCAGCAGCCAAGACACAGGGTCCTATGGCTACACCTTC. It yields the protein CASSQDTGSYGYTF.

The chain carries TRBV27 and TRBJ1-3; D remains unclear. Trimming removed 4 bases from V and 4 bases from J, with 8 bases in between. The CDR3 extends over 13 amino acids. Germline CDR1 and CDR2: MNHEY and SMNVEV (reference sequence). The CDR3 DNA reads TGTGCCAGCAGTTACGGCAGGGGAAACACCATATATTTT. Translating it yields CASSYGRGNTIYF.

This rearrangement joins TRBV27 to TRBJ1-1; 7 nucleotides align to TRBD1. This CDR3 contains 15 residues. Trimming cost V 4 bases and J 5 bases; bases outside gene matches: 10. Germline lookup yields CDR1 MNHEY and CDR2 SMNVEV (reference sequence). The CDR3, as DNA: TGTGCCAGCAGTTCCCGAACAGGGGCTGTTACTGAAGCTTTCTTT. This gives the protein CASSSRTGAVTEAFF.

CDR3 nucleotide sequence: TGTGCCAGCGGAAGCGGGAGCTCCTACAATGAGCAGTTCTTC. Its translation: CASGSGSSYNEQFF. V is TRBV9 and J is TRBJ2-1; TRBD2 aligns across 8 bases. The CDR3 is 14 amino acids. Germline trimming cut 7 bases from V and 0 bases from J; bases unmatched to any gene: 3. The germline CDR1 and CDR2 sequences are SGDLS and YYNGEE.

The chain links TRBV29-1 to TRBJ2-2; D not resolved. CDR3 length: 14 residues. Per germline, CDR1 SQVTM and CDR2 ANQGSEA. V lost 4 bases, J lost 5 bases, and 14 bases lay in between. The CDR3 region has the DNA TGCAGCGTTGCCGTAGAGATCGGTACCGGGGAGCTGTTTTTT. Translation gives CSVAVEIGTGELFF.

This sequence joins TRBV5-1 and TRBJ2-2, with 7 bases aligning to TRBD2. V was clipped by 3 bases and J by 1 base; unmatched bases: 6. Germline values: CDR1 SGHRS, CDR2 YFSETQ. This CDR3 is built from 16 residues. DNA of the CDR3: TGCGCCAGCAGCTCCCGGGACTATTTGAACACCGGGGAGCTGTTTTTT. Amino acid sequence: CASSSRDYLNTGELFF.

The CDR3 bases are TGTGCCAGCAGTCGCCTCCGGGACAGGGGGCCCGAGCAGTACTTC. It yields the protein CASSRLRDRGPEQYF. This chain joins TRBV28 and TRBJ2-5; 12 bases line up with TRBD1. The DNA matches TRBJ2-7 better at its end, which makes the J call doubtful. The CDR3 consists of 15 residues. Germline loops: CDR1 MDHEN, CDR2 SYDVKM.

The chain has TRBV19 and TRBJ2-3; 7 bases line up with TRBD2. V lost 7 bases and J lost 0; bases outside the gene matches: 22. This CDR3 is built from 20 residues. Germline CDR1 reads LNHDA; CDR2 reads SQIVND (reference sequence). The CDR3 is CASTGFWLADGGASTDTQYF. The DNA for the CDR3 is TGTGCCAGTACTGGGTTCTGGCTAGCGGACGGTGGGGCTAGCACAGATACGCAGTATTTT.

The V gene is TRBV4-2, the J gene TRBJ2-1; the match to TRBD2 covers 9 bases. The length of the CDR3 is 14 residues. V lost 8 bases, J lost 5 bases, and 7 bases stayed unmatched. Germline V gene data show CDR1 as LGHNA and CDR2 as YNFKEQ. CDR3: CASSRRLADNEQFF. The CDR3 DNA follows: TGTGCCAGCTCCCGCCGACTAGCGGACAATGAGCAGTTCTTC.

V is TRBV11-3 and J is TRBJ1-3; D perhaps matches TRBD1 (6 bases). The CDR3 spans 16 residues. V was trimmed by 5 bases and J by 1 base, leaving 15 bases between them. CDR1 and CDR2 from the germline V gene are SGHNT and YENEEA. This CDR3 reads CASSRGITGSGNTIYF. CDR3 bases: TGTGCCAGCAGCCGTGGTATTACAGGGTCTGGAAACACCATATATTTT.

The chain uses TRBV7-3 and TRBJ1-1, with 7 bases lining up with TRBD1. The CDR3 is made up of 13 amino acids. CDR1 SGHTA and CDR2 FQGTGA come from the germline V gene. V lost 4 bases, J lost 1 base, and 0 bases stayed unmatched. In nucleotides, the CDR3 is TGTGCCAGCAGCTCAGGGGGGAACACTGAAGCTTTCTTT. Translating it yields CASSSGGNTEAFF.

This clone was seen just once. The chain uses TRBV7-7 and TRBJ2-2; D is perhaps TRBD2 (6 bases). CDR3 length equals 18 residues. V was pared by 5 bases and J by 2 bases, with 21 bases between. The germline CDR1 and CDR2 sequences are SSHAT and FNYEAQ (reference sequence). The CDR3 DNA sequence: TGTGCCAGCAGCCCCCGCCAACGGTCTAGCGCAAACACCGGGGAGCTGTTTTTT. Residues: CASSPRQRSSANTGELFF.

J is TRBJ2-3 and V is TRBV9; TRBD1 agrees at 7 bases. V gave up 0 bases and J gave up 2 bases; unmatched junction bases: 12. CDR3 length: 18 amino acids. The germline CDR1 and CDR2 sequences are SGDLS and YYNGEE. DNA for the CDR3: TGTGCCAGCAGCGTAGGGTACCTTGACAGGGAGCCCACAGATACGCAGTATTTT. Translated, it gives CASSVGYLDREPTDTQYF.

The chain joins TRBV19 to TRBJ1-1; D call uncertain. The V and J ends lost 3 bases and 3 bases respectively, with 11 bases between them. This CDR3 has 14 residues. Germline V gene lookup returns CDR1 LNHDA and CDR2 SQIVND (reference sequence). CDR3 sequence: CASSIRFDYTEAFF. In DNA form, the CDR3 reads TGTGCCAGTAGTATTAGATTTGATTACACTGAAGCTTTCTTT.

The chain uses TRBV5-4 and TRBJ2-5; tentatively, D is TRBD1 (5 bases). Germline-derived CDR1 and CDR2 are SGHNT and YYREEE (reference sequence). Trimming took 5 bases from V and 1 from J, leaving 9 bases between them. The CDR3 sequence is 13 residues long. The CDR3 region is CASSRGSQETQYF. The CDR3 nucleotides read TGTGCCAGCAGTAGGGGATCCCAAGAGACCCAGTACTTC.